This T cell receptor (beta chain) is from a study of blood T cell repertoires in COVID-19 (dated by TCRdb to the early 2020s). Context from the whole study: The collaborator samples originated in the United States, Italy and Spain and spanned the acute and convalescent phases of COVID-19. The prospective study material was composed of cDNA or gDNA derived from T cells, B-cell-depleted T cells, or PBMCs. The dataset comprised deeply sampled blood TCRbeta repertoires from subjects exposed to, actively infected with, or recovered from COVID-19. The repertoires were made available in a free public database intended to serve as a resource for research on the immune response to SARS-CoV-2. The samples were drawn from two sources: the first 160 participants of the ongoing ImmuneRACE study, and 1,000 to 1,500 subjects contributed by 6 global collaborators. Nearly every sample came with metadata listing a de-identified subject ID, COVID-19 status, age in years and sex. HLA class I and class II types, where available, came from metadata supplied by the sample provider rather than from assay-based typing. General findings and caveats noted by the study authors: How much clinical and demographic metadata was included differed by source and by participant, and the metadata was provided uncurated.

Regarding this clone: What antigen it recognizes has not been identified. The input lacks base qualities; no much larger clone sits a single base away.

The immunoSEQ Assay, a bias-controlled multiplex PCR, was used to amplify TCRbeta CDR3 regions from genomic DNA. The authors' analysis ran thus. Within the assay, amplification of reference gene primers was used to estimate how many nucleated cells each sample contained. Sequence reads were collapsed and filtered to measure the absolute abundance of every unique TCRbeta CDR3 rearrangement. For each sample, productive Simpson clonality was calculated as the square root of Simpson's diversity index over productive rearrangements. The immuneACCESS repertoire file appears here via TCRdb, limited to in-frame rearrangements. These files lack a portion of the clones; in checked studies, under half of the deficit traces to unresolved V genes, and the cause of the others is not known. For V, J and clone size, that table is used; D and trimming come from the DNA. The table for this sample lists fewer than 300,000 clones; approximately 90% of them were counted only once. Together, the top ten hold just under 6.5% of the sample.

The CDR3 runs 15 amino acids, cysteine and phenylalanine included. Only the CDR3 DNA is retained, 45 bases long and in frame from the first base. Trimming at the junction amounts to 2 bases on V and 1 base on J, and the germline ends lie 9 bases apart. The germline V gene gives CDR1 as MNHEY and CDR2 as SVGAGI. In Seattle, one collaborating source enrolled patients while the infection was active and tracked those patients longitudinally over the course of disease. The collaborating institutions used their own protocols to collect whole blood in K2EDTA tubes. Collaborator samples were shipped for TCRbeta analysis as frozen whole blood, isolated PBMCs, or DNA extracted from either sample type.

Material: peripheral blood. This sequence was found in a woman in her 50s with COVID-19, enrolled during active disease. This sequence uses TRBV6-5 and TRBJ1-5; the D gene is perhaps TRBD1, from 5 matching bases. This receptor has the CDR3 CASSYGRQSNQPQHF. The sequenced DNA: TGTGCCAGCAGTTACGGAAGACAGAGCAATCAGCCCCAGCATTTT.